This T cell receptor beta chain emerged from a study of T cells after yellow fever vaccination. This clonotype was counted at least ten times. Its matching antigen is unknown. The germline V and J ends were trimmed by 2 bases and 8 bases, with 19 bases remaining between them. CDR3 size: 16 residues. Germline V gene sequence: CDR1 MNHEY, CDR2 SVGAGI. Study-level results: Shared CD4/CD8 clonotypes were a small share, likely from convergent recombination.

MiXCR, applied by TCRdb to the 5' RACE reads, yields one record per CDR3 protein. The sample consists of a few hundred thousand distinct CDR3 sequences, more than 3.5% of them appearing once. This chain uses TRBV6-5 with TRBJ2-1, with D possibly being TRBD1 (5 bases). The sample consisted of PBMCs, taken 15 days after the yellow fever booster vaccination. This TCR came from a man younger than 30 who received the YFV17D yellow fever vaccine. CDR3 amino acids: CASSYQGLAGVHEQFF. CDR3 nucleotide sequence: TGTGCCAGCAGTTACCAGGGTCTGGCTGGAGTACATGAGCAGTTCTTC.